The rows below give T cell receptor delta chains drawn from one sample of a study of Vδ1+ human thymocytes. TCRdb re-processed the multiplex PCR reads using CATT. This repertoire shows more than 50,000 delta-chain clones, 15% found once; its top ten account for approximately 0.54%. The sample consisted of Vdelta1+ gamma-delta thymocytes from the thymus. These TCRs come from a boy under three years old who had congenital heart surgery. CDR3s include the opening cysteine and the closing phenylalanine or tryptophan. The order of the fields is clone size, J gene, V gene, D gene, CDR3 DNA, CDR3 protein. A D gene is named only where the DNA matches it firmly. For some rows the clone size is stated as once, few or many, or as a class when expanded; others skip it.

clone size: few; J gene: TRDJ1; V gene: TRDV1; D gene: -; CDR3 DNA: TGTGCTCTTGGGGAACTAGGTCCCACCAGGCGCCCGCATAAACTCATCTTT; CDR3 protein: CALGELGPTRRPHKLIF
clone size: -; J gene: TRDJ1; V gene: TRAV29/DV5; D gene: TRDD3; CDR3 DNA: TGTGCAGCAAGAAGGACTTCCACCTCACTGGGGATATCCAGTTACACCGATAAACTCATCTTT; CDR3 protein: CAARRTSTSLGISSYTDKLIF
clone size: few; J gene: TRDJ1; V gene: TRDV1; D gene: TRDD3; CDR3 DNA: TGTGCTCTTGGGGATCCAACTTCGTCTACGACTGTACTGGGGGATACGCGGTTTTTGGGATGTACTGATAAACTCATCTTT; CDR3 protein: CALGDPTSSTTVLGDTRFLGCTDKLIF
clone size: once; J gene: TRDJ1; V gene: TRDV1; D gene: -; CDR3 DNA: TGTGCTCTTGGGGAATCCTACGGGTCATGCACTGGGCCTACCGATAAACTCATCTTT; CDR3 protein: CALGESYGSCTGPTDKLIF
clone size: few; J gene: TRDJ1; V gene: TRDV1; D gene: -; CDR3 DNA: TGTGCTCTTGGGAAGAGGCTACCCGAGGCCCCAAAACTCATCTTT; CDR3 protein: CALGKRLPEAPKLIF
clone size: few; J gene: TRDJ1; V gene: TRDV1; D gene: -; CDR3 DNA: TGTGCTCTGGGGCATCTTCGTACCGATAAACTCATCTTT; CDR3 protein: CALGHLRTDKLIF
clone size: few; J gene: TRDJ1; V gene: TRDV1; D gene: -; CDR3 DNA: TGTGCTCTTGGGGAACCTCCCCTACCGACCCCGAAACTCATCTTT; CDR3 protein: CALGEPPLPTPKLIF
clone size: -; J gene: TRDJ1; V gene: TRDV1; D gene: TRDD3; CDR3 DNA: TGTGCTCTTGGGGAACTACCCCCCATCCTAGATCCGGGGATAAAAATACTCATCTTT; CDR3 protein: CALGELPPILDPGIKILIF
clone size: -; J gene: TRDJ1; V gene: TRDV1; D gene: -; CDR3 DNA: TGTGCTCTTGGGCCGCGCCTCACGCCAAAGTACACCGATAAACTCATCTTT; CDR3 protein: CALGPRLTPKYTDKLIF
clone size: -; J gene: TRDJ1; V gene: TRDV1; D gene: TRDD3; CDR3 DNA: TGTGCTCTTGGGGAAGCCCCGACGGGGGGATACCTCGGGACCGATAAACTCATCTTT; CDR3 protein: CALGEAPTGGYLGTDKLIF
clone size: -; J gene: TRDJ1; V gene: TRDV1; D gene: -; CDR3 DNA: TGTGCTCTTGGGGGCCACGCCGCACCCGATAAACTCATCTTT; CDR3 protein: CALGGHAAPDKLIF
clone size: -; J gene: TRDJ1; V gene: TRDV1; D gene: TRDD3; CDR3 DNA: TGTGCTCTTGGGGCCACCCCCCCTGGGGGATCCGATAAACTCATCTTT; CDR3 protein: CALGATPPGGSDKLIF
clone size: few; J gene: TRDJ1; V gene: TRDV1; D gene: TRDD2; CDR3 DNA: TGTGCTCTTGGGGGACTCCCGGCCTTCCTACGCTTGTACTGGCATAAACTCATCTTT; CDR3 protein: CALGGLPAFLRLYWHKLIF
clone size: few; J gene: TRDJ1; V gene: TRDV1; D gene: TRDD3; CDR3 DNA: TGTGCTCTTGGGGAGACCGTACTGGGGAGTTTTTACACCGATAAACTCATCTTT; CDR3 protein: CALGETVLGSFYTDKLIF
clone size: few; J gene: TRDJ1; V gene: TRDV1; D gene: TRDD3; CDR3 DNA: TGTGCTCTTGGGGAACTTACGGACTGCTGGGGGATAAGTGAACTCATCTTT; CDR3 protein: CALGELTDCWGISELIF
clone size: few; J gene: TRDJ1; V gene: TRDV1; D gene: -; CDR3 DNA: TGTGCTCTTGGGGACCCCTTCCTACCGGAGTACTGGGGGACCTACACCGATAAACTCATCTTT; CDR3 protein: CALGDPFLPEYWGTYTDKLIF
clone size: few; J gene: TRDJ1; V gene: TRDV1; D gene: -; CDR3 DNA: TGTGCTCTTGGGGAACGGGCCTTTCCATACTGGAGGTACACCGATAAACTCATCTTT; CDR3 protein: CALGERAFPYWRYTDKLIF
clone size: -; J gene: TRDJ1; V gene: TRDV1; D gene: TRDD3; CDR3 DNA: TGTGCTCTTGGGGAACATTATCCGGGCGGATACGCTGAGATCCGCGATAAACTCATCTTT; CDR3 protein: CALGEHYPGGYAEIRDKLIF
clone size: few; J gene: TRDJ1; V gene: TRDV1; D gene: -; CDR3 DNA: TGTGCTCTTGGGGAACTTCCTCGCGAGGGCCCTTTTCACACCGATAAACTCATCTTT; CDR3 protein: CALGELPREGPFHTDKLIF
clone size: -; J gene: TRDJ1; V gene: TRDV1; D gene: TRDD3; CDR3 DNA: TGTGCTCTTGGGGATCACCCGGATCACGCGTACTCTTCCTACTGGGGGATGCGGCGTACCGATAAACTCATCTTT; CDR3 protein: CALGDHPDHAYSSYWGMRRTDKLIF
clone size: -; J gene: TRDJ1; V gene: TRDV1; D gene: TRDD3; CDR3 DNA: TGTGCTCTTGGGGAGTATTCCTACCGATATACTGGGGGATACCCCTTTCCGTACACCGATAAACTCATCTTT; CDR3 protein: CALGEYSYRYTGGYPFPYTDKLIF
clone size: few; J gene: TRDJ1; V gene: TRDV1; D gene: -; CDR3 DNA: TGTGCTCTTGGGGAACAGTACACCGATAAACTCATCTTT; CDR3 protein: CALGEQYTDKLIF
clone size: -; J gene: TRDJ1; V gene: TRDV1; D gene: TRDD3; CDR3 DNA: TGTGCTCTTGGGGAACTCTATTTGGGGGAACAAGCAAAGAACTGGGGGATAGAGGCGGCGGACACCGATAAACTCATCTTT; CDR3 protein: CALGELYLGEQAKNWGIEAADTDKLIF
clone size: medium-sized; J gene: TRDJ1; V gene: TRDV3; D gene: TRDD3; CDR3 DNA: TGTGCCTCGCGGTACTGGGGGACGTACACCGATAAACTCATCTTT; CDR3 protein: CASRYWGTYTDKLIF
clone size: -; J gene: TRDJ1; V gene: TRDV1; D gene: TRDD3; CDR3 DNA: TGTGCTCTTGGATTCCTACTACGCTGCTGGGGGATTAGACCGGCGGGTGGGTACACCGATAAACTCATCTTT; CDR3 protein: CALGFLLRCWGIRPAGGYTDKLIF
clone size: -; J gene: TRDJ1; V gene: TRDV1; D gene: TRDD3; CDR3 DNA: TGTGCTCTTGGGGAACACTGCCTGGGGGATGCCACGTACACCGATAAACTCATCTTT; CDR3 protein: CALGEHCLGDATYTDKLIF
clone size: -; J gene: TRDJ1; V gene: TRDV1; D gene: TRDD3; CDR3 DNA: TGTGCTCTTGGGGAACTCCCCCGCTGGGGGCCCTGGCCCGATAAACTCATCTTT; CDR3 protein: CALGELPRWGPWPDKLIF
clone size: once; J gene: TRDJ1; V gene: TRDV1; D gene: TRDD3; CDR3 DNA: TGTGCTCTTGGGAATTCACCCGTGGTGGGGGATCCAGGGTACACCGATAAACTCATCTTT; CDR3 protein: CALGNSPVVGDPGYTDKLIF
clone size: few; J gene: TRDJ1; V gene: TRDV1; D gene: -; CDR3 DNA: TGTGCTCTTGGGGAAAGGGGGCTGGCATCTCTCATCTTT; CDR3 protein: CALGERGLASLIF
clone size: few; J gene: TRDJ1; V gene: TRDV1; D gene: TRDD3; CDR3 DNA: TGTGCTCTTGGGGAACTCCCCCTAACTGGGGGAAAGGGTCATAAACTCATCTTT; CDR3 protein: CALGELPLTGGKGHKLIF
clone size: few; J gene: TRDJ1; V gene: TRDV1; D gene: -; CDR3 DNA: TGTGCTCTTGGGGGGTATTCCTACGTGCACTGGGGGCCTGCCTTGTACACCGATAAGCTCATCTTT; CDR3 protein: CALGGYSYVHWGPALYTDKLIF
clone size: -; J gene: TRDJ1; V gene: TRDV1; D gene: TRDD3; CDR3 DNA: TGTGCTCTTGGGGAACTAGCCGTACTGGGGGATATAGTTAAACTCATCTTT; CDR3 protein: CALGELAVLGDIVKLIF
clone size: few; J gene: TRDJ2; V gene: TRDV1; D gene: TRDD3; CDR3 DNA: TGTGCTCTTAAACTGGGGACCCTTTTGACAGCACAACTCTTCTTT; CDR3 protein: CALKLGTLLTAQLFF
clone size: medium-sized; J gene: TRDJ1; V gene: TRDV2; D gene: TRDD3; CDR3 DNA: TGTGCCTGTGACCACTGGGGGATAAGGACCGATAAACTCATCTTT; CDR3 protein: CACDHWGIRTDKLIF
clone size: -; J gene: TRDJ1; V gene: TRDV1; D gene: TRDD3; CDR3 DNA: TGTGCTCTTGGGGAACTACCCTTCCAATCAATTCTACGACTGGGGGTCACCGATAAACTCATCTTT; CDR3 protein: CALGELPFQSILRLGVTDKLIF
clone size: -; J gene: TRDJ1; V gene: TRDV1; D gene: -; CDR3 DNA: TGTGCTCTTGGAGACTTCCTACGAAACGTGGGGGACTCCACTCATCGCGATAAACTCATCTTT; CDR3 protein: CALGDFLRNVGDSTHRDKLIF
clone size: -; J gene: TRDJ1; V gene: TRDV1; D gene: -; CDR3 DNA: TGTGCTCTTGGGGAACTAATTCCTTCTTTATGGCGGTACACCGATAAACTCATCTTT; CDR3 protein: CALGELIPSLWRYTDKLIF
clone size: -; J gene: TRDJ1; V gene: TRDV1; D gene: -; CDR3 DNA: TGTGCTCTTGGGGAACCGGGGGGGTACACCGATAAACTCATCTTT; CDR3 protein: CALGEPGGYTDKLIF
clone size: few; J gene: TRDJ1; V gene: TRDV1; D gene: TRDD3; CDR3 DNA: TGTGCTCCGACCCCTCGGCCTTCTCTCAATACTGGGGGGGCATACACCGATAAACTCATCTTT; CDR3 protein: CAPTPRPSLNTGGAYTDKLIF
clone size: few; J gene: TRDJ1; V gene: TRDV1; D gene: TRDD3; CDR3 DNA: TGTGCTCTTGGGGGATCCCCTACGTGGGGGATACCCCACACCGATAAACTCATCTTT; CDR3 protein: CALGGSPTWGIPHTDKLIF
clone size: -; J gene: TRDJ2; V gene: TRDV1; D gene: -; CDR3 DNA: TGTGCTCTTGGGGAACTAGTCGACTCCGCCAGGGGTTTGACAGCACAACTCTTCTTT; CDR3 protein: CALGELVDSARGLTAQLFF
clone size: -; J gene: TRDJ1; V gene: TRDV1; D gene: TRDD3; CDR3 DNA: TGTGCTCTTGGGGAAATTCGGTGGGGGATACCGTCAGACACCGATAAACTCATCTTT; CDR3 protein: CALGEIRWGIPSDTDKLIF
clone size: few; J gene: TRDJ2; V gene: TRAV29/DV5; D gene: -; CDR3 DNA: -; CDR3 protein: CSVLLCSKRTTLGDCMVTTAQLFF
clone size: few; J gene: TRDJ1; V gene: TRDV1; D gene: TRDD3; CDR3 DNA: TGTGCTCTTGGGGACCCCTCATTTACCCCCACTGGGGGGTACACCGATAAACTCATCTTT; CDR3 protein: CALGDPSFTPTGGYTDKLIF
clone size: once; J gene: TRDJ1; V gene: TRDV1; D gene: TRDD3; CDR3 DNA: TGTGCTCTTGGGGAACTAGTAACCTACTGGGGGATACGCGGTAAACTCATCTTT; CDR3 protein: CALGELVTYWGIRGKLIF
clone size: -; J gene: TRDJ1; V gene: TRDV1; D gene: -; CDR3 DNA: TGTGCTCTTGGGGAATGGGCGGTGACCGATAAACTCATCTTT; CDR3 protein: CALGEWAVTDKLIF
clone size: -; J gene: TRDJ1; V gene: TRDV1; D gene: -; CDR3 DNA: TGTGCTCTTGGGGAACACCGTACTGGTGGATTATCTCCCTGTGTGCGGACCGATAAACTCATCTTT; CDR3 protein: CALGEHRTGGLSPCVRTDKLIF
clone size: few; J gene: TRDJ1; V gene: TRDV1; D gene: -; CDR3 DNA: TGTGCTCTTGGGGAAAGTAGAGGGGGGGACACCGATAAACTCATCTTT; CDR3 protein: CALGESRGGDTDKLIF